Listed here is a single T cell receptor (beta chain). This clonotype was seen a handful of times. Its antigen specificity is not known. The input lacks base qualities; no much larger clone sits a single base away. The instrument given in TCRdb is Illumina NovaSeq 6000. TCRalpha and TCRbeta cDNA libraries were built by 5'RACE with constant-segment primers, adding sample barcodes and unique molecular identifiers. RNA was extracted from every sample with Trizol reagent. Library amplification was performed in two PCR steps, and a second sample barcode and Illumina TruSeq adapters were introduced in the second step. Sequencing of the libraries was done on an Illumina NovaSeq, producing 2 x 150 bp paired-end reads. In the source study's methods: Reads were demultiplexed and collapsed into UMI-guided consensus sequences with migec v1.2.7. With mixcr v2.1.11, UMI consensuses were aligned to TRA and TRB V and J templates and assembled into clonotypes. Clonotypes were classified as expanded or contracted when called significant by both edgeR and NoisET, with noise models trained on biological replicates. For edgeR calls, the thresholds were a false discovery rate-adjusted p below 0.01 and a log2 fold-change of 1. As an exploratory analysis of dynamics, max-normalized trajectories of the 1000 most abundant clonotypes were examined with PCA combined with hierarchical clustering. Each responding clone was given a CD4 or CD8 phenotype based on the CD4+ and CD8+ repertoires, which had been sequenced separately. In TCRdb, the public reads were trimmed at Q25 with fastp and aligned with MiXCR, with productive beta chains retained. Each CDR3 protein appears once, grouped with its most common genes and DNA. TCRdb's processing, not the authors' own work, is the source of the V and J calls. This sample has hundreds of thousands of distinct CDR3 sequences in its table, and just over 20% of those were observed once. The ten largest clones represent roughly an eighth of the sample.

This entry belongs to a study of T-cell memory formation after mild COVID-19 (dated by TCRdb to the early 2020s). In the study overall: TCR sequence clusters from the two donors were found to be largely donor specific. Longitudinal TCRalpha and TCRbeta repertoire sequencing tracked T-cell clones expanding and contracting after mild COVID-19 in two donors. Two young, previously healthy adult volunteers, one female and one male, were included in the cohort.

The investigation overall reported the following: Contracting CD4+ clones appeared mostly in the CM and EM memory subsets, whereas CD8+ clones were enriched in EMRA. Whether the second-wave clones peaking on day 37 were SARS-CoV-2 specific was not confirmed. Clones contracting from day 15 to 85 had balanced CD4/CD8 phenotypes, while a second wave expanding from day 15 to 37 was biased towards CD4+. Some responding clones were detected in pre-infection memory, suggesting pre-existing cross-reactive memory T cells joined the SARS-CoV-2 response. Only a couple of mild cases were covered in the study, and larger cohorts including severe cases with pre-infection samples were considered necessary.

PBMCs were isolated by Ficoll-Paque density gradient centrifugation. Via the germline V gene, CDR1 is SGHRS and CDR2 YFSETQ. The CDR3 numbers 16 residues from cysteine through phenylalanine. Only CDR3 DNA remains: 48 bases, in frame from the first base. V is pared back by 0 bases and J by 4 bases, with 16 bases lying between the germline termini. This TCR came from an adult woman who had mild COVID-19 (a few samples of this study predate the infection). The sample titles of this study are shuffled in the database, so cell type and time point are left out; the donor was told from shared clones. This sequence uses TRBV5-1 and TRBJ1-1; the D gene identity is not certain. Input material: PBMCs or a T cell subset sorted from them (not recorded which). DNA sequence: TGCGCCAGCAGCTTGGCCCGGGGTAATGGGCGCACTGAAGCTTTCTTT. Translated, it gives CASSLARGNGRTEAFF.